The clone carrying this T cell receptor beta chain turned up a few times. The CDR3 spans 14 residues. The germline V and J ends were trimmed by 2 bases and 5 bases, with 11 bases remaining between them. Germline V gene data show CDR1 as KGHDR and CDR2 as SFDVKD. The entry originates in a study of T cells in Graves' hyperthyroidism and ophthalmopathy. RNA transcripts were the template for amplifying TCR beta CDR3 regions. Primed by the HTBI set, a first-round RT-PCR was run on the TCR CDR3. From the multiplex PCR reads, TCRdb called clonotypes with MiXCR, one entry per CDR3 protein. The table records approximately 590,000 distinct CDR3 sequences, about 15% of them present only once.

The chain employs TRBV24-1 and TRBJ2-5; tentatively, D is TRBD2 (5 bases). Input material: blood. This receptor was obtained from a woman in her 30s with Graves' hyperthyroidism. The CDR3, as DNA: TGTGCCACCAGTGATTCGAGCCCGGGGGAGACCCAGTACTTC. It encodes CATSDSSPGETQYF.